These T cell receptor beta chains were read from a single sample in a study of T cell repertoires in cytomegalovirus infection. These TCRs' antigens remain unknown. One entry per CDR3 protein results from TCRdb running MiXCR on the reads. The table includes around 570,000 distinct CDR3 sequences, approximately 40% detected once. The sample was cultured PBMCs, taken from culture after CMV antigen stimulation. The origin of the receptors is a human donor in good health (CMV status not recorded). Some clones in this sample may be carry-over from other donors' samples. CDR3s include the opening cysteine and the closing phenylalanine or tryptophan. Each record gives: J gene, V gene, D gene, clone size, CDR3 protein, CDR3 DNA. D genes are given only for firm matches. Some rows mark clone size as missing; the rest say once, few, many or name a class of expanded clone.

TRBJ2-3 | TRBV7-8 | - | - | CASSPRLLTDTQYF | TGTGCCAGCAGTCCGAGGTTGCTCACAGATACGCAGTATTTT
TRBJ1-5 | TRBV27 | TRBD1 | - | CASSSGTGIRNQPQHF | TGTGCCAGCAGTTCAGGGACAGGTATTCGGAATCAGCCCCAGCATTTT
TRBJ1-1 | TRBV2 | - | - | CASSVYRNTEAFF | TGTGCCAGCAGTGTGTACAGAAACACTGAAGCTTTCTTT
TRBJ2-1 | TRBV29-1 | TRBD2 | - | CSVEPPSGAYNEQFF | TGCAGCGTTGAACCCCCGAGCGGGGCTTACAATGAGCAGTTCTTC
TRBJ1-1 | TRBV7-2 | - | many | CASSLGRPYEAFF | TGTGCCAGCAGCTTGGGTAGGCCGTATGAAGCTTTCTTT
TRBJ2-3 | TRBV5-1 | - | - | CASSGRTPGTDTQYF | TGCGCCAGCAGCGGGAGGACTCCCGGCACAGATACGCAGTATTTT
TRBJ2-5 | TRBV7-2 | - | - | CASSLEQQETQYF | TGTGCCAGCAGCTTAGAACAGCAAGAGACCCAGTACTTC
TRBJ1-2 | TRBV6-1 | - | few | CASSEFSYLLAYGYTF | TGTGCCAGCAGTGAATTCAGCTACCTACTGGCGTATGGCTACACCTTC
TRBJ2-3 | TRBV12-3/TRBV12-4 | TRBD2 | - | CASALGGADTQYF | TGTGCCAGCGCATTGGGGGGGGCAGATACGCAGTATTTT
TRBJ1-4 | TRBV2 | - | - | CASSDEGGEKLFF | TGTGCCAGCAGTGACGAGGGAGGCGAAAAACTGTTTTTT
TRBJ1-2 | TRBV3-1 | - | - | CASSQVKGGGYTF | TGTGCCAGCAGCCAAGTAAAGGGCGGTGGCTACACCTTC
TRBJ2-3 | TRBV11-3 | TRBD2 | - | CASSPREGDTQYF | TGTGCCAGCAGCCCAAGGGAGGGAGATACGCAGTATTTT
TRBJ2-1 | TRBV15 | TRBD2 | - | CATSGPGLAGGFTVDEQFF | TGTGCCACCAGCGGACCGGGACTAGCGGGGGGATTTACTGTCGATGAGCAGTTCTTC
TRBJ2-1 | TRBV20-1 | - | - | CSAEGYNEQFF | TGCAGTGCAGAGGGGTACAATGAGCAGTTCTTC
TRBJ1-3 | TRBV6-2/TRBV6-3 | TRBD1 | - | CASSWTGYSGNTIYF | TGTGCCAGCAGCTGGACAGGTTACTCTGGAAACACCATATATTTT
TRBJ2-1 | TRBV2 | - | - | CVSSEFLPSGDNEQFF | TGTGTCAGCAGTGAATTTTTACCATCTGGGGACAATGAGCAGTTCTTC
TRBJ2-5 | TRBV5-6 | - | - | CASSWGGQETQYF | TGTGCCAGCAGCTGGGGCGGCCAAGAGACCCAGTACTTC
TRBJ1-3 | TRBV7-2 | - | - | CASSRHARGNGNTIYF | TGTGCCAGCAGCAGACACGCCCGGGGGAATGGAAACACCATATATTTT
TRBJ2-5 | TRBV20-1 | - | - | CSARYHQETQYF | TGCAGTGCTAGGTACCACCAAGAGACCCAGTACTTC
TRBJ2-3 | TRBV12-3/TRBV12-4 | TRBD2 | - | CASSLGGGLAGGVGADTQYF | TGTGCCAGCAGTTTGGGAGGGGGACTAGCGGGAGGAGTGGGCGCAGATACGCAGTATTTT
TRBJ2-7 | TRBV7-2 | - | many | CASNGGGFYSYEQYF | TGTGCCAGCAATGGGGGGGGCTTCTACTCCTACGAGCAGTACTTC
TRBJ2-7 | TRBV11-2 | - | few | CASSLGRRDFSYEQYF | TGTGCCAGCAGCCTAGGACGACGGGACTTCTCCTACGAGCAGTACTTC
TRBJ1-1 | TRBV6-1 | TRBD1 | - | CASQQGVNTEAFF | TGTGCCAGCCAACAGGGGGTGAACACTGAAGCTTTCTTT
TRBJ1-5 | TRBV12-3/TRBV12-4 | - | few | CASSSIADQPQHF | TGTGCCAGCAGCTCAATAGCGGATCAGCCCCAGCATTTT
TRBJ2-1 | TRBV10-3 | - | few | CAISDRLVRPANEQFF | TGTGCCATCAGTGACAGACTAGTCAGGCCGGCCAATGAGCAGTTCTTC
TRBJ2-3 | TRBV19 | TRBD2 | - | CASSIDPGRPLTDTQYF | TGTGCCAGTAGTATAGATCCCGGGAGGCCCCTCACAGATACGCAGTATTTT